This T cell receptor beta chain was found in a study of neurological immune-mediated disorders. Time point meaning: technical triplicate 3. PBMCs stored at -80 C, numbering 2 million, were the origin of the unsorted libraries. General study results and limits: No sharing of CDR3 amino acid sequences was observed among expanded clones across subjects, suggesting private repertoires in all groups. HTLV-1-associated myelopathy had the most TCR clonal expansion, while multiple sclerosis had the least, a level that fell below healthy controls.

A remark on this clonotype: Its antigen is not identified.

Each sequencing run yielded over 190 million TCR-beta sequences from 15-18 subjects. TCRdb fed the 5' RACE reads into MiXCR, producing one record per CDR3 protein. The repertoire holds tens of thousands of distinct CDR3 sequences, 20% to 25% seen once, with about 4.5% in the top ten. This CDR3 has 13 residues. The junction had 7 bases not matched to a gene; V was cut back by 5 bases and J by 9 bases. Germline V gene lookup returns CDR1 MDHEN and CDR2 SYDVKM. The source is a man aged 55 to 70 with HTLV-1-associated myelopathy (HAM/TSP). This rearrangement joins TRBV28 to TRBJ1-5; 7 bases are a match to TRBD1. Sequencing used PBMCs. As DNA, the CDR3 is TGTGCCAGCAGTCCACGGGACAGCCGGCCCCAGCATTTT. This sequence encodes CASSPRDSRPQHF.